This note documents a single T cell receptor (beta chain) sequence. Its antigen is unidentified. The naive CD8 fraction comprised CD45RO-negative cells positively selected for CCR7 and excluded terminally differentiated effector memory CD45RA+ cells. This record belongs to a study of shared clonotypes between healthy human individuals. The overall study: Serving as donors were a couple of women and a few men, whose ages spanned 18 to 49.

Study-level findings and limits: Clonotypes which were not shared had lower generation probabilities than clonotypes that all four donors shared.

The germline V gene has CDR1 SQVTM and CDR2 ANQGSEA. The CDR3 has 15 residues. V shed 4 bases and J 2 bases; nucleotides not matched to a gene: 6. Data came from immunoSEQ multiplex PCR; TCRdb stores just in-frame clones and leaves some out. The data hold roughly 2,000,000 clones, with just over 90% observed a single time. The chain couples TRBV29-1 to TRBJ1-1; TRBD1 matches 11 bases. The sample comprised naive CD8+ T cells from PBMCs. The source is a man younger than 30 in good health. Some clones in this sample may be carry-over from other donors' samples. CDR3: CSVGYGQGANTEAFF. The CDR3 region has the DNA TGCAGCGTTGGATACGGACAGGGGGCAAACACTGAAGCTTTCTTT.